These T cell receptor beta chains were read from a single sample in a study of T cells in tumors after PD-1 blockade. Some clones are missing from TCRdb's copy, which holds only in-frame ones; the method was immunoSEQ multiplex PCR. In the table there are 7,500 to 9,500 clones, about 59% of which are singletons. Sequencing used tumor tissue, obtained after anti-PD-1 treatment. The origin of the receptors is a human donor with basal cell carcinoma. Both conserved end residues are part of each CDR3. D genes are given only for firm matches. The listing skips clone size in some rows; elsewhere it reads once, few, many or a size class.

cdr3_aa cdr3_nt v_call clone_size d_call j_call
CASSSAQGPTYEQYF TGTGCCAGCAGCTCTGCGCAGGGCCCCACCTACGAGCAGTACTTC TRBV28 . . TRBJ2-7
CASSGGTWGRGYTF TGTGCCAGCAGCGGGGGAACGTGGGGGCGGGGCTACACCTTC TRBV9 few . TRBJ1-2
CASSLNTGNTEAFF TGCGCCAGCAGCTTGAATACGGGGAACACTGAAGCTTTCTTT TRBV5-1 . . TRBJ1-1
CASSFSGTGNYEQYF TGTGCCAGCAGTTTCTCCGGGACAGGGAACTACGAGCAGTACTTC TRBV27 few TRBD1 TRBJ2-7
CASSQLVGNSPLHF TGTGCCAGCAGCCAACTTGTTGGGAATTCACCCCTCCACTTT TRBV3-1/TRBV3-2 few . TRBJ1-6
CASSRDSASPLHF TGCGCCAGCAGCCGGGACAGCGCTTCACCCCTCCACTTT TRBV5-1 . TRBD1 TRBJ1-6
CASSDPLGGTSPLHF TGTGCCAGCAGTGATCCCCTCGGGGGGACCTCACCCCTCCACTTT TRBV6-1 . . TRBJ1-6
CASSREAVYQETQYF TGTGCCAGCAGCCGAGAGGCGGTGTACCAAGAGACCCAGTACTTC TRBV3-1/TRBV3-2 . . TRBJ2-5
CACTFSGRETQYF TGTGCCTGTACGTTCAGTGGTCGAGAGACCCAGTACTTC TRBV30 . . TRBJ2-5
CATSRDQGLSPLHF TGTGCCACCAGCAGAGATCAGGGGCTATCACCCCTCCACTTT TRBV15 . . TRBJ1-6
CASSLDLPGREDNEKLFF TGTGCCAGCAGCTTGGACCTCCCGGGGAGGGAGGATAATGAAAAACTGTTTTTT TRBV5-4 . . TRBJ1-4
CASSLLGARDQPQHF TGTGCCAGCAGTTTATTGGGGGCGCGGGATCAGCCCCAGCATTTT TRBV28 . . TRBJ1-5
CASRESPDIISNQPQHF TGTGCCAGCAGAGAGAGCCCCGATATTATTAGCAATCAGCCCCAGCATTTT TRBV25-1 once . TRBJ1-5
CASSERGASNQPQHF TGTGCCAGCAGTGAAAGAGGGGCTAGCAATCAGCCCCAGCATTTT TRBV6-1 few . TRBJ1-5
CASGAGTGRSEAFF TGCGCCAGCGGAGCCGGGACAGGGAGGTCTGAAGCTTTCTTT TRBV10-2 once TRBD1 TRBJ1-1
CASSHARGLGTEAFF TGTGCCAGCAGCCATGCCAGGGGGCTCGGCACTGAAGCTTTCTTT TRBV3-1/TRBV3-2 . TRBD1 TRBJ1-1